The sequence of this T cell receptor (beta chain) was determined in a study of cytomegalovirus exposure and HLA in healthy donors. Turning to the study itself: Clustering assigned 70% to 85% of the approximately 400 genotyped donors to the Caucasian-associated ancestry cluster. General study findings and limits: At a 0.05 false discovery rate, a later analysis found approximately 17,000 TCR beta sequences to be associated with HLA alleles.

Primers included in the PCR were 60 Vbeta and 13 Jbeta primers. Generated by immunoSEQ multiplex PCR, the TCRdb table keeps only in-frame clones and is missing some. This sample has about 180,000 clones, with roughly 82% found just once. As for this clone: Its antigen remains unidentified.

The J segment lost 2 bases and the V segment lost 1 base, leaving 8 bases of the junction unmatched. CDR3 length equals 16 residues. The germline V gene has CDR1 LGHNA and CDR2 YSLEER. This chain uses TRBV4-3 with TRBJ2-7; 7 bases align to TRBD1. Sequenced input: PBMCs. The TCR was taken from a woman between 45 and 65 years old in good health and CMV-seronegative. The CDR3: CASSQAWAGQAYEQYF. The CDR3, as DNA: TGCGCCAGCAGCCAAGCATGGGCAGGACAGGCCTACGAGCAGTACTTC.